These 14 T cell receptor beta chains were sequenced from one sample in a study of blood T cell repertoires in COVID-19. Assay: immunoSEQ multiplex PCR; the TCRdb copy retains only in-frame clones and omits some. The sample yields 350,000 to 450,000 clones, 70% to 90% seen once. The sample comprised PBMCs or T cells enriched from blood (not recorded which). Source of these receptors: a woman aged 18-30 years who had been exposed to COVID-19.

The V and J genes are TRBV6-1 and TRBJ1-4; 7 bases agree with TRBD1. This CDR3 comprises 17 residues. Germline V gene lookup returns CDR1 MNHNS and CDR2 SASEGT. V was clipped by 0 bases and J by 7 bases; unmatched bases: 11. The CDR3: CASSEATGALSREKLFF. CDR3 nucleotides: TGTGCCAGCAGTGAAGCTACAGGGGCCTTATCCCGTGAAAAACTGTTTTTT.

The chain uses TRBV30 and TRBJ1-3, with D unclear. Germline lookup yields CDR1 GTSNPN and CDR2 SVGIG (reference sequence). This CDR3 comprises 17 residues. V was pared by 3 bases and J by 1 base, with 19 bases between. The CDR3 bases are TGTGCCTGGAGCGCAAGGTCAAGAGGCTCTTCTGGAAACACCATATATTTT. This sequence encodes CAWSARSRGSSGNTIYF. Complete variable domain (other parts from reference TRBV30 and TRBJ1-3): SQTIHQWPATLVQPVGSPLSLECTVEGTSNPNLYWYRQAAGRGLQLLFYSVGIGQISSEVPQNLSASRPQDRQFILSSKKLLLSDSGFYLCAWSARSRGSSGNTIYFGEGSWLTVV.

This clone was seen a few times. This chain links TRBV28 with TRBJ1-5; the D gene is possibly TRBD1 (5 bases). The V and J ends lost 5 bases and 3 bases respectively, with 11 bases between them. CDR1 MDHEN and CDR2 SYDVKM come from the germline V gene. The CDR3 contains 14 residues. In DNA form, the CDR3 reads TGTGCCAGCAGTCCCCCGACAGACAATCAGCCCCAGCATTTT. Its translation is CASSPPTDNQPQHF.

This chain connects TRBV29-1 to TRBJ1-1; the D gene is possibly TRBD1 (5 bases). CDR3 length equals 12 residues. V was cut by 4 bases and J by 6 bases, with 12 bases left in between. From germline, CDR1 is SQVTM and CDR2 ANQGSEA. The CDR3 region is CSVASQGAEAFF. CDR3 coding DNA: TGCAGCGTTGCTTCGCAGGGTGCTGAAGCTTTCTTT. The full variable domain, rest sourced from reference TRBV29-1 and TRBJ1-1, is SAVISQKPSRDICQRGTSLTIQCQVDSQVTMMFWYRQQPGQSLTLIATANQGSEATYESGFVIDKFPISRPNLTFSTLTVSNMSPEDSSIYLCSVASQGAEAFFGQGTRLTVV.

J is TRBJ2-7 and V is TRBV4-1; 7 bases agree with TRBD2. V lost 3 bases to trimming and J lost 0 bases; unmatched junction nucleotides: 11. Germline V gene lookup returns CDR1 MGHRA and CDR2 YSYEKL. The CDR3 contains 17 residues. Written as DNA, the CDR3 is TGCGCCAGCAGCCATAAAACTGGGGCGGGAGTCTCCTACGAGCAGTACTTC. It is translated as CASSHKTGAGVSYEQYF.

This clone has more than one count but fewer than ten. In nucleotides, the CDR3 is TGTGCCAGCAGTGATACAGGGGGCTACGAGCAGTACTTC. This encodes CASSDTGGYEQYF. The V call is TRBV2, the J call TRBJ2-7; the match to TRBD1 covers 8 bases. Trimming cost V 3 bases and J 3 bases; bases outside gene matches: 1. The CDR3 consists of 13 residues. Germline lookup yields CDR1 SNHLY and CDR2 FYNNEI.

Only a few counts were recorded for this clone. The chain has TRBV29-1 and TRBJ1-2; D not resolved. Germline loops: CDR1 SQVTM, CDR2 ANQGSEA. V lost 7 bases, J lost 4 bases, and 13 bases lay in between. The CDR3 extends over 12 amino acids. This chain's CDR3 is CSEKAGAYGYTF. For the CDR3, the DNA is TGCAGCGAGAAGGCCGGAGCCTATGGCTACACCTTC.

The rearrangement links TRBV28 to TRBJ1-6, with TRBD1 identical over 8 bases. The CDR3 covers 15 residues. The germline gives CDR1 MDHEN, CDR2 SYDVKM. Germline trimming cut 2 bases from V and 7 bases from J; bases unmatched to any gene: 4. CDR3 sequence: CASSLPTGGNSPLHF. The CDR3 DNA follows: TGTGCCAGCAGTTTACCCACAGGGGGGAATTCACCCCTCCACTTT.

V usage is TRBV5-1 and J usage is TRBJ2-7; 9 positions match TRBD1. Germline trimming cut 4 bases from V and 5 bases from J; bases unmatched to any gene: 10. CDR3 length equals 15 residues. Germline V lookup: CDR1 SGHRS, CDR2 YFSETQ. The CDR3 DNA reads as TGCGCCAGCAGCGAGGGGACAGGGCGGCAAGACGAGCAGTACTTC. Protein: CASSEGTGRQDEQYF. Using reference TRBV5-1 and TRBJ2-7 for the parts outside the CDR3, the full variable domain is KAGVTQTPRYLIKTRGQQVTLSCSPISGHRSVSWYQQTPGQGLQFLFEYFSETQRNKGNFPGRFSGRQFSNSRSEMNVSTLELGDSALYLCASSEGTGRQDEQYFGPGTRLTVT.

This clone was counted between two and nine times. The rearrangement links TRBV29-1 to TRBJ2-1; 7 nucleotides agree with TRBD2. Germline V CDR1 and CDR2: SQVTM, ANQGSEA. This CDR3 has 14 residues. V was clipped by 7 bases and J by 1 base; unmatched bases: 7. The CDR3 reads CSAELARSYNEQFF. In nucleotides, the CDR3 is TGCAGCGCCGAACTAGCGCGGTCCTACAATGAGCAGTTCTTC.

The chain is built from TRBV2 and TRBJ2-1; 10 bases map to TRBD1. There are 14 residues in the CDR3. Unmatched junction bases numbered 11, after V lost 3 bases and J lost 15 bases. Germline loops: CDR1 SNHLY, CDR2 FYNNEI. CDR3 in DNA: TGTGCCAGCAGTGAGGAAGGGACAGGGGCTTCTCGGTTCTTC. It is translated as CASSEEGTGASRFF.

The chain combines TRBV10-3 with TRBJ1-6; 7 bases line up with TRBD1. Germline CDR1 reads ENHRY; CDR2 reads SYGVKD. This CDR3 is 13 amino acids long. Trimming cost V 11 bases and J 9 bases; bases outside gene matches: 10. The CDR3 sequence is CAVGTALFSPLHF. The CDR3 DNA sequence: TGTGCCGTCGGGACAGCCCTCTTTTCACCCCTCCACTTT.

The CDR3 spells CASRPELLDRRHTGELFF. CDR3 in DNA: TGTGCCAGCAGACCAGAACTTCTAGATAGACGACACACCGGGGAGCTGTTTTTT. J is TRBJ2-2 and V is TRBV7-9; no clear D. Germline CDR1 and CDR2: SEHNR and FQNEAQ (reference sequence). This CDR3 region has 18 residues. The V end lost 6 bases, the J end lost 3 bases, and 23 bases lay between the germline ends.

The CDR3 bases are TGTGCCAGCAGCTTATCCCTCGGGGGTAGCTCCTACGAGCAGTACTTC. This gives the protein CASSLSLGGSSYEQYF. The V and J genes are TRBV11-2 and TRBJ2-7; weak D call: TRBD2 (6 bases). The CDR3 has 16 amino acids. Germline-derived CDR1 and CDR2 are SGHAT and FQNNGV. Trimming left V 2 bases short and J 0 bases short, with 14 bases between.